These 20 T cell receptor beta chains share one sample of origin, sequenced in a study of T-cell reconstitution after alpha-beta-depleted transplantation in children. Molecular barcoding with unique molecular identifiers was used for the TCRbeta library. TCRdb ran MiXCR on the PCR reads and lists one entry per CDR3 protein. The sample includes about 410,000 distinct CDR3 sequences, around 20% of them seen just once. Here the sequenced sample was PBMCs from the stem cell graft donor, taken from the stem cell graft. These receptors all stem from a human donor who donated a stem cell graft to a child with acute myeloid leukemia.

Ten or more counts support this clonotype. The V gene is TRBV20-1, the J gene TRBJ2-1, with 9 positions matching TRBD1. Trimming removed 1 base from V and 3 bases from J; junction bases left unmatched: 10. CDR3 length: 17 amino acids. Per germline, CDR1 DFQATT and CDR2 SNEGSKA (reference sequence). The CDR3 sequence: CSARGKRGTGLYNEQFF. CDR3 sequence (DNA): TGCAGTGCTAGAGGGAAGAGGGGGACAGGGCTCTACAATGAGCAGTTCTTC.

This clonotype showed up just a few times. This rearrangement joins TRBV24-1 to TRBJ2-7; 10 bases agree with TRBD1. Germline assignment: CDR1 KGHDR and CDR2 SFDVKD. The CDR3 totals 16 residues. Losses at the gene ends were 3 bases for V and 3 bases for J; bases not matched to a gene: 7. The CDR3 DNA sequence: TGTGCCACCAGTGATGGGATAGGACAGGGGGACTACGAGCAGTACTTC. The encoded protein is CATSDGIGQGDYEQYF.

In this sample, this clonotype turned up a few times. The V call is TRBV20-1, the J call TRBJ1-1, with a tentative D call TRBD1 (6 bases). V lost 1 base to trimming and J lost 2 bases, with 11 bases between them. The CDR3 contains 14 residues. The germline CDR1 and CDR2 sequences are DFQATT and SNEGSKA (reference sequence). The CDR3 DNA sequence: TGCAGTGCTAGAGCGCTCAGGGGTAACACTGAAGCTTTCTTT. It encodes CSARALRGNTEAFF.

The chain uses TRBV5-5 and TRBJ2-7; D might be TRBD1 (5 bases). V lost 0 bases, J lost 4 bases, and 17 bases lay in between. The CDR3 length is 16 residues. CDR1 and CDR2 from the germline V gene are SGHKS and YYEKEE (reference sequence). CDR3 in amino acids: CASSLDTGHVNYEQYF. CDR3 sequence (DNA): TGTGCCAGCAGCTTGGACACCGGACATGTTAATTACGAGCAGTACTTC.

The sample holds a few counts of this clonotype. The chain has TRBV7-6 and TRBJ2-3, with 11 bases identical to TRBD2. The CDR3 is 21 amino acids. Germline lookup yields CDR1 SGHVS and CDR2 FNYEAQ. Unmatched junction bases numbered 21, after V lost 3 bases and J lost 4 bases. As DNA, the CDR3 is TGTGCCAGCAGCTTTGACTTCCCGGGACAGGGTAGACTAGCGGGATCAGATACGCAGTATTTT. This translates into CASSFDFPGQGRLAGSDTQYF.

In this sample, this clonotype turned up many times. The J gene is TRBJ2-1, the V gene TRBV29-1, with D possibly being TRBD1 (5 bases). CDR1 is SQVTM, CDR2 ANQGSEA, per germline. This CDR3 has 11 amino acids. The ends were cut back, 8 bases at V and 6 bases at J, with 11 bases in the middle. CDR3 sequence: CSTTRVNEQFF. For the CDR3, the DNA is TGCAGCACCACCAGGGTCAATGAGCAGTTCTTC.

This clonotype showed up just a few times. The genes are TRBV7-9 and TRBJ2-2, with D unclear. Germline CDR1 is SEHNR and CDR2 is FQNEAQ (reference sequence). The CDR3 length is 13 residues. Trimming took 8 bases from V and 5 from J, leaving 12 bases between them. CDR3 sequence (DNA): TGTGCCAGCTTGGACCTGAAAACCGGGGAGCTGTTTTTT. Translated, it gives CASLDLKTGELFF.

The V and J genes are TRBV20-1 and TRBJ2-7, with 8 bases lining up with TRBD1. Germline V CDR1 and CDR2: DFQATT, SNEGSKA (reference sequence). With 6 bases clipped from V and 5 bases from J, the junction kept 6 bases outside the gene matches. This CDR3 spans 12 amino acids. CDR3 coding DNA: TGCAGTGCCAGCAGGGGGCTGGACGAGCAGTACTTC. It encodes CSASRGLDEQYF.

The chain recombines TRBV10-1 with TRBJ2-1; D gene unclear. The CDR3 extends over 14 amino acids. The germline CDR1 and CDR2 sequences are WNHNN and SYGVQD (reference sequence). Between the trimmed V and J ends, which lost 3 bases and 6 bases, there was a span of 12 bases. The CDR3 nucleotides read TGCGCCAGCAGTGATAATTTGGGTTTCAATGAGCAGTTCTTC. Translated: CASSDNLGFNEQFF.

In its sample, this clonotype was seen many times. This sequence joins TRBV7-2 and TRBJ1-3; TRBD1 matches 9 bases. The CDR3 is 16 residues long. The germline gives CDR1 SGHTA, CDR2 FQGNSA. J lost 2 bases, V lost 5 bases, and 7 bases had no gene match. CDR3 protein: CASSTRTGEAGNTIYF. CDR3 sequence (DNA): TGTGCCAGCAGCACGAGGACAGGGGAGGCTGGAAACACCATATATTTT.

In this sample, this clonotype turned up many times. This chain connects TRBV29-1 to TRBJ2-7; 7 bases match TRBD1. Per the germline V gene, CDR1 is SQVTM and CDR2 is ANQGSEA. The CDR3 sequence is 12 residues long. The V segment lost 6 bases and the J segment 5 bases; nucleotides outside the gene matches: 7. CDR3 coding DNA: TGCAGCGTCACCGACAGGGCCCACGAGCAGTACTTC. It is translated as CSVTDRAHEQYF.

V is TRBV10-3 and J is TRBJ2-7, with D hard to call. V was clipped by 1 base and J by 2 bases, with 9 bases between them. Germline CDR1 ENHRY, CDR2 SYGVKD. This CDR3 has 14 amino acids. For the CDR3, the DNA is TGTGCCATCAGTGAGTGGACGGCACCCTACGAGCAGTACTTC. Translation: CAISEWTAPYEQYF.

In this sample, this clonotype turned up a few times. The chain joins TRBV24-1 to TRBJ1-1, with no clear D. Germline CDR1 KGHDR, CDR2 SFDVKD. The V end lost 4 bases, the J end lost 7 bases, and 12 bases lay between the germline ends. The CDR3 has 13 residues. The CDR3 reads CATSEPGKYEAFF. DNA for the CDR3: TGTGCCACCAGTGAACCCGGGAAATATGAAGCTTTCTTT.

This clonotype has a handful of counts. The V gene is TRBV20-1, the J gene TRBJ2-7; 13 positions match TRBD2. The CDR3 extends over 16 amino acids. V gave up 6 bases and J gave up 6 bases; unmatched junction bases: 14. Germline loops: CDR1 DFQATT, CDR2 SNEGSKA (reference sequence). The CDR3 nucleotides are TGCAGTGCGACGACTAGCGGGAGGACCAGTGATAGCGAGCAGTACTTC. Translation: CSATTSGRTSDSEQYF.

The gene calls are TRBV28 and TRBJ1-1; TRBD1 is a possible D gene (6 bases). Trimming removed 6 bases at V and 2 bases at J, with 13 bases between. The germline V gene encodes CDR1 MDHEN and CDR2 SYDVKM. CDR3 length: 14 amino acids. CDR3 residues: CASSWIQGNTEAFF. The CDR3 nucleotides read TGTGCCAGCAGCTGGATACAGGGAAACACTGAAGCTTTCTTT.

This chain links TRBV3-1 with TRBJ2-1; tentatively, D is TRBD2 (5 bases). With 0 bases removed from V and 9 bases from J, the gap between germline ends came to 12 bases. This CDR3 spans 14 amino acids. Looked up from germline, CDR1 is LGHDT and CDR2 is YNNKEL (reference sequence). CDR3 sequence: CASSQDVGKSEQFF. As DNA, the CDR3 is TGTGCCAGCAGCCAAGACGTCGGGAAGAGTGAGCAGTTCTTC.

V is TRBV7-9 and J is TRBJ2-1; D may be TRBD2 (5 bases). V was clipped by 3 bases and J by 6 bases, with 9 bases between them. The length of the CDR3 is 13 residues. CDR1 and CDR2 from the germline V gene are SEHNR and FQNEAQ (reference sequence). Here the CDR3 reads CASSLASTNEQFF. CDR3 nucleotide sequence: TGTGCCAGCAGCTTGGCTAGCACCAATGAGCAGTTCTTC.

This clonotype occurred a few times. The rearrangement joins TRBV28 to TRBJ1-2, with 12 positions matching TRBD1. The J segment lost 5 bases and the V segment lost 6 bases, leaving 4 bases of the junction unmatched. This CDR3 is built from 14 residues. The germline V gene encodes CDR1 MDHEN and CDR2 SYDVKM. CDR3 in amino acids: CASSMGQGAYGYTF. DNA for the CDR3: TGTGCCAGCAGCATGGGACAGGGGGCGTATGGCTACACCTTC.

The genes are TRBV11-2 and TRBJ1-1; D gene uncertain. Trimming shortened V by 0 bases and J by 0 bases, and 8 bases separated the two germline ends. The CDR3 covers 15 residues. Germline CDR1 is SGHAT and CDR2 is FQNNGV. For the CDR3, the DNA is TGTGCCAGCAGCTTAGAGGCGGTAATGAACACTGAAGCTTTCTTT. The encoded protein is CASSLEAVMNTEAFF.

This clonotype has ten or more counts. The chain joins TRBV28 to TRBJ2-1, with D uncertain. The CDR3 sequence is 13 residues long. Trimming took 4 bases from V and 6 from J, leaving 10 bases between them. Germline CDR1 and CDR2: MDHEN and SYDVKM. The CDR3 DNA is TGTGCCAGCAGTTCCCTGACCGGCAATGAGCAGTTCTTC. Residues: CASSSLTGNEQFF.